This TCR beta chain stems from a study of blood T cells in healthy people across ages. This CDR3 has 13 amino acids. The germline CDR1 and CDR2 sequences are DFQATT and SNEGSKA (reference sequence). The V segment lost 6 bases and the J segment 8 bases; nucleotides outside the gene matches: 10. Donors gave roughly 10 milliliters of peripheral blood apiece. Sample-barcoded 5' priming and a J-beta primer mix drove a second PCR of roughly 6 to 12 cycles. Each CDR3 protein gets one entry after TCRdb re-called the 5' RACE reads with MiXCR. This sample has 250,000 to 300,000 distinct CDR3 sequences; roughly 26% occur once, and the top ten carry around 29%. Whole-study findings and limits: Samples with more naive T cells showed higher observed beta diversity. Getting older went along with TCR beta diversity per million T cells dropping roughly linearly.

This clonotype was seen ten or more times. The target antigen is unknown. The sequencing sample was made of blood. This chain joins TRBV20-1 and TRBJ2-1, with 7 bases matching TRBD2. This TCR was sampled from a woman in her seventies in good health. CDR3 DNA sequence: TGCAGTGCCTATAAGGCTAGCGGAGATGAGCAGTTCTTC. It yields the protein CSAYKASGDEQFF.